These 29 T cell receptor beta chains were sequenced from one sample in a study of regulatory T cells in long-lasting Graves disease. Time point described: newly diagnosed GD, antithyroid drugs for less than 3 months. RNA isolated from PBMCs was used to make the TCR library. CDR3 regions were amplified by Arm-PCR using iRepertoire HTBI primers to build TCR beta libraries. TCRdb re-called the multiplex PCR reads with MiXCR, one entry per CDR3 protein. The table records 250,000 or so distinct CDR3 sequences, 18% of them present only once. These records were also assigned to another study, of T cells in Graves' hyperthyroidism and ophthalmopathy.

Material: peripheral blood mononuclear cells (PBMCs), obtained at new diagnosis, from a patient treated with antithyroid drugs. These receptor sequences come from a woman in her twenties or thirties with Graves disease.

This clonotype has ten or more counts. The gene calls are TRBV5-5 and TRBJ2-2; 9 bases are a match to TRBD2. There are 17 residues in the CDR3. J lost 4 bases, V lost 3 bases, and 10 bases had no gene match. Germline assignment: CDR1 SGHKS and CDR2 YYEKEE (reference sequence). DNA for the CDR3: TGTGCCAGCAGCTCGGGCCGGCGCGGGGGGGCCACCGGGGAGCTGTTTTTT. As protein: CASSSGRRGGATGELFF.

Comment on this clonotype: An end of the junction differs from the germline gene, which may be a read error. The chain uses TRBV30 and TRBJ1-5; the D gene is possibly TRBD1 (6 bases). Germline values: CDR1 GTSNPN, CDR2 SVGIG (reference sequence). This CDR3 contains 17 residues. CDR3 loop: CAWRVKASVDSQRPQHF. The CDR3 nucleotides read TGTGCCTGGAGAGTTAAAGCCTCTGTGGACAGTCAGAGGCCCCAACATTTT. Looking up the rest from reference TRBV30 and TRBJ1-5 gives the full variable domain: SQTIHQWPATLVQPVGSPLSLECTVEGTSNPNLYWYRQAAGRGLQLLFYSVGIGQISSEVPQNLSASRPQDRQFILSSKKLLLSDSGFYLCAWRVKASVDSQRPQHFGDGTRLSIL.

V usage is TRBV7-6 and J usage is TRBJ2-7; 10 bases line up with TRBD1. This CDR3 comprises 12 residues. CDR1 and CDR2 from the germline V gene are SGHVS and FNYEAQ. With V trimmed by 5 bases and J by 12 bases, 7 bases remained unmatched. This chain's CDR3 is CASSAGTGELYF. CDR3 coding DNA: TGTGCCAGCAGCGCGGGGACAGGGGAACTGTACTTC.

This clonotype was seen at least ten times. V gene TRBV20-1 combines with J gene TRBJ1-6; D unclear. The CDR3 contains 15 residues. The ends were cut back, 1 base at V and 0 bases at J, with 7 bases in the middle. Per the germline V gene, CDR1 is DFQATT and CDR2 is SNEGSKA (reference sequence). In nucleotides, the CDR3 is TGCAGTGCTAGAGTGGGAGGCTCCTATAATTCACCCCTCCACTTT. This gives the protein CSARVGGSYNSPLHF.

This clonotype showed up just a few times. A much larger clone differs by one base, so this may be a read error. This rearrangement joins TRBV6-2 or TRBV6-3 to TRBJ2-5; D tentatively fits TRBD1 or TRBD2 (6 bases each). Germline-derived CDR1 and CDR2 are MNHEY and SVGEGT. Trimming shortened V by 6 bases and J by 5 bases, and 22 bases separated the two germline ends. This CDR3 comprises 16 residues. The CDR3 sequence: CASRTTGTQGRETQYF. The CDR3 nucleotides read TGTGCCAGCAGAACTACCGGGACCCAGGGGAGGGAGACCCAGTACTTC.

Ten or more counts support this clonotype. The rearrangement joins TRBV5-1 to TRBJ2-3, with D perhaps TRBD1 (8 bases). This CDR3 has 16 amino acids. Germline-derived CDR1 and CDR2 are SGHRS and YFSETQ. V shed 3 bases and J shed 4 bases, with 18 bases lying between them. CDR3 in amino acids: CASSWRAQGGPDTQYF. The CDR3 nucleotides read TGCGCCAGCAGCTGGCGGGCACAGGGGGGGCCAGATACGCAGTATTTT. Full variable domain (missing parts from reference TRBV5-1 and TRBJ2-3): KAGVTQTPRYLIKTRGQQVTLSCSPISGHRSVSWYQQTPGQGLQFLFEYFSETQRNKGNFPGRFSGRQFSNSRSEMNVSTLELGDSALYLCASSWRAQGGPDTQYFGPGTRLTVL.

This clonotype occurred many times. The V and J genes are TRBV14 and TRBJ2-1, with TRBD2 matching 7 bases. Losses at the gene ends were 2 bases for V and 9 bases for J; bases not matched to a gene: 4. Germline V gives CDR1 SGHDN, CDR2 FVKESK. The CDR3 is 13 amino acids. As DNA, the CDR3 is TGTGCCAGCAGCCAATGGGAGCGGGGTGAGCAGTTCTTC. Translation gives CASSQWERGEQFF.

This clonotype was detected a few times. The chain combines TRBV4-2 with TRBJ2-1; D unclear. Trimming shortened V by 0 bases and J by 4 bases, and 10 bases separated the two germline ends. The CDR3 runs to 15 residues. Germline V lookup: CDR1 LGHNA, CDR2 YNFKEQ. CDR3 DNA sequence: TGTGCCAGCAGCCAAGATGGTACAGTTTACAATGAGCAGTTCTTC. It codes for CASSQDGTVYNEQFF.

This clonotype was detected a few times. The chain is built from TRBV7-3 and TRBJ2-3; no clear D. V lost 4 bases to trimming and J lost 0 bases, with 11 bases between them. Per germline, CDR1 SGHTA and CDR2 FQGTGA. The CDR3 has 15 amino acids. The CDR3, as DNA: TGTGCCAGCAGCTCGACCCCAGCTAGCACAGATACGCAGTATTTT. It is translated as CASSSTPASTDTQYF.

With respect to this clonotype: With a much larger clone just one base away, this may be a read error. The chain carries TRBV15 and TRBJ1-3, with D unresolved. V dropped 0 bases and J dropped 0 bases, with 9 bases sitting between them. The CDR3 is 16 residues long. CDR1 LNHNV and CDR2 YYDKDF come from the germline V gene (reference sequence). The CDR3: CATSRDRAGSGNTIYF. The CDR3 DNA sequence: TGTGCCACCAGCAGAGATAGGGCGGGCTCTGGAAACACCATATATTTT.

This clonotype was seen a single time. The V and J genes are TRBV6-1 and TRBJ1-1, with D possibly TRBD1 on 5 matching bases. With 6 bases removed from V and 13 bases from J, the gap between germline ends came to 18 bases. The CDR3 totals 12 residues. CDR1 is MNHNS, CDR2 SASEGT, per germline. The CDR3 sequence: CASSRSPGRGFF. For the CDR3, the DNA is TGTGCCAGCAGCAGAAGCCCGGGACGGGGTTTCTTT.

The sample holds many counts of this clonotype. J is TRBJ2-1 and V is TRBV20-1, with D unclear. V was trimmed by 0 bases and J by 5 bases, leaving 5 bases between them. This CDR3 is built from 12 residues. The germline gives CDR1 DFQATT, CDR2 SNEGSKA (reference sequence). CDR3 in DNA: TGCAGTGCTAGAGATGGTAACAATGAGCAGTTCTTC. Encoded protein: CSARDGNNEQFF.

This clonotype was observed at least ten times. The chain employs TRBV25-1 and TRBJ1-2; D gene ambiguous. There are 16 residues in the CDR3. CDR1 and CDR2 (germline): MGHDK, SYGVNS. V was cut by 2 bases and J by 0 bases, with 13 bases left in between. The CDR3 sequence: CASSEPTAKANYGYTF. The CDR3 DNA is TGTGCCAGCAGTGAACCCACAGCGAAAGCTAACTATGGCTACACCTTC.

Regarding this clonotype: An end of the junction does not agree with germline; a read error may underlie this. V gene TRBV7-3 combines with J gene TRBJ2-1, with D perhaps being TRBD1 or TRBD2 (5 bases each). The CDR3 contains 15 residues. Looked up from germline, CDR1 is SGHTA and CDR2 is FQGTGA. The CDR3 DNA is TGTGCCAGCAGCTTAGGGGGTAGCTCCTGCAATGAGCAGTTCTTC. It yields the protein CASSLGGSSCNEQFF. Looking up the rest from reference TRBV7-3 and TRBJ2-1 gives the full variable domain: GAGVSQTPSNKVTEKGKYVELRCDPISGHTALYWYRQSLGQGPEFLIYFQGTGAADDSGLPNDRFFAVRPEGSVSTLKIQRTERGDSAVYLCASSLGGSSCNEQFFGPGTRLTVL.

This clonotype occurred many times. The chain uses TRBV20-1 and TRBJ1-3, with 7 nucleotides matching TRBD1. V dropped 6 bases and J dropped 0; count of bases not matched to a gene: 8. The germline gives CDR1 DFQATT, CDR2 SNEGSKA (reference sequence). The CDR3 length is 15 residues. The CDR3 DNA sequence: TGCAGTGCCGATAGCCGGGACAGCTCTGGAAACACCATATATTTT. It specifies CSADSRDSSGNTIYF.

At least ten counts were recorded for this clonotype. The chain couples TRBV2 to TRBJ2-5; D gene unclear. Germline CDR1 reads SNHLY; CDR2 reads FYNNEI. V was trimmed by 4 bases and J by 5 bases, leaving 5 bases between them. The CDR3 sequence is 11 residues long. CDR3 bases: TGTGCCAGCAGTGTCAGCGAGACCCAGTACTTC. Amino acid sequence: CASSVSETQYF.

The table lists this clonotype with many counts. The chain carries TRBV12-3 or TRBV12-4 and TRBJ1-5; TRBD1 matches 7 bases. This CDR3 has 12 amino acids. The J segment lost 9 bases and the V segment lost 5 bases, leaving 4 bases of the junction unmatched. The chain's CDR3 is CASSQGVPPQHF. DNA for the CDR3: TGTGCCAGCAGTCAGGGGGTCCCGCCCCAGCATTTT.

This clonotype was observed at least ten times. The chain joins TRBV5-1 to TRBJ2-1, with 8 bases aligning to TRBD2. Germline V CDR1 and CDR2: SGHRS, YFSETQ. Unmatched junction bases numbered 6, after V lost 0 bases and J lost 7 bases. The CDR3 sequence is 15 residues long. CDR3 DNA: TGCGCCAGCAGCTTGGTTAGCGGGGCAGAGAATGAGCAGTTCTTC. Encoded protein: CASSLVSGAENEQFF. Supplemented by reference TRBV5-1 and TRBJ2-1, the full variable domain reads KAGVTQTPRYLIKTRGQQVTLSCSPISGHRSVSWYQQTPGQGLQFLFEYFSETQRNKGNFPGRFSGRQFSNSRSEMNVSTLELGDSALYLCASSLVSGAENEQFFGPGTRLTVL.

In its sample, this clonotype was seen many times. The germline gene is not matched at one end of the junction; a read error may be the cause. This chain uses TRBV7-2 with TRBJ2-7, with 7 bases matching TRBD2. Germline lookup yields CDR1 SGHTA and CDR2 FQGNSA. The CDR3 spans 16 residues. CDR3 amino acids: CASSPSWGGSSYEQYF. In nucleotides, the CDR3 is TGCGCCAGCAGCCCTAGTTGGGGGGGGAGCTCCTACGAGCAGTACTTC.

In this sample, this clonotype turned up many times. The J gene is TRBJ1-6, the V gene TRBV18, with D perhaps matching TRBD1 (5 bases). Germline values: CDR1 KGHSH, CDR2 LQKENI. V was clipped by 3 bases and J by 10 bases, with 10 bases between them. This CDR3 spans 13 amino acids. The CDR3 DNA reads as TGTGCCAGCTCACCCCAGGGAAGCTCACCCCTCCACTTT. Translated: CASSPQGSSPLHF.

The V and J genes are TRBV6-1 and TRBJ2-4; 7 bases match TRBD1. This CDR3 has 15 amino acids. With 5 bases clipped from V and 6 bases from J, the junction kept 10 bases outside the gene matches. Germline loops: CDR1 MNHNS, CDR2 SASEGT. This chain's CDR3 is CASSPLQGSRNIQYF. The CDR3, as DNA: TGTGCCAGCAGTCCGCTACAGGGGTCGAGAAACATTCAGTACTTC.

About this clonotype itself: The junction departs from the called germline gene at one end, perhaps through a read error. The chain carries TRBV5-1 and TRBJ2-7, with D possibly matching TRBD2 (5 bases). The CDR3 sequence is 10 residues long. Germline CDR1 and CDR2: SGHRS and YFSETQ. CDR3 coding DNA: TGCACCAGCGGCTTGGACGAGCAGTACTTC. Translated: CTSGLDEQYF.

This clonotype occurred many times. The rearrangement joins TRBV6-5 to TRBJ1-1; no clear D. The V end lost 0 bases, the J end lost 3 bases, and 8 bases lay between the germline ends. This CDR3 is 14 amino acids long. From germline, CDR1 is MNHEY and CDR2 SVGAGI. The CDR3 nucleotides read TGTGCCAGCAGTTACTCGAAATGGTACACTGAAGCTTTCTTT. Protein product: CASSYSKWYTEAFF.

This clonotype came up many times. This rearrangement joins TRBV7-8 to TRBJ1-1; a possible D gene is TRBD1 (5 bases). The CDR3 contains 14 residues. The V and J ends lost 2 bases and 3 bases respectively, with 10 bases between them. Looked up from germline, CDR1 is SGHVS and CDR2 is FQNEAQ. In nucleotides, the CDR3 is TGTGCCAGCAGCTTAATCGGGGGATACACTGAAGCTTTCTTT. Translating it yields CASSLIGGYTEAFF.

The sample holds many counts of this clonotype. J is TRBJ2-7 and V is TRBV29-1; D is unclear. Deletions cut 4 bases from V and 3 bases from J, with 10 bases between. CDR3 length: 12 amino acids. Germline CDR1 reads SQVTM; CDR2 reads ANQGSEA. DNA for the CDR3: TGCAGCGTTGGAAGGCAGAACTACGAGCAGTACTTC. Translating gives CSVGRQNYEQYF.

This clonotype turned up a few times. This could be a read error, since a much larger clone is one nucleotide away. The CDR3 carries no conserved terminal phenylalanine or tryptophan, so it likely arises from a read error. The CDR3 loop reads CASSPPWGGAVTQYL. CDR3 bases: TGTGCCAGCAGCCCCCCGTGGGGAGGGGCCGTGACCCAGTACCTC. The chain combines TRBV3-1 with TRBJ2-7, with 7 bases matching TRBD2. The end of the DNA fits TRBJ2-5 better, so the J call may be wrong. There are 15 residues in the CDR3. Germline-derived CDR1 and CDR2 are LGHDT and YNNKEL (reference sequence).

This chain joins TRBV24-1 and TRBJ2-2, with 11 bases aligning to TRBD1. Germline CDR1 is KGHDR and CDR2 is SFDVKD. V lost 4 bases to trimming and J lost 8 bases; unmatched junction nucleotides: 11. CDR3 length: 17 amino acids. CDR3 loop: CATSDIPGQGGSGELFF. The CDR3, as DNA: TGTGCCACCAGTGACATTCCGGGACAGGGGGGATCTGGGGAGCTGTTTTTT.

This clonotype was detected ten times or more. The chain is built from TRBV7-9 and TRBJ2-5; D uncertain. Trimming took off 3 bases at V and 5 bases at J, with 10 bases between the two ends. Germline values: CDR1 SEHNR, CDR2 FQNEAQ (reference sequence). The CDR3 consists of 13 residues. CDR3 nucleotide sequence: TGTGCCAGCAGCTTGGGTGCTCTGGAGACCCAGTACTTC. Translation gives CASSLGALETQYF.

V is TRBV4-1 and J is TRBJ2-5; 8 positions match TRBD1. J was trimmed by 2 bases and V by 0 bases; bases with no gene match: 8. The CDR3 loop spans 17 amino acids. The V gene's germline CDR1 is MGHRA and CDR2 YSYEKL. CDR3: CASSQDRGDRTQETQYF. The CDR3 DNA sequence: TGCGCCAGCAGCCAAGATCGAGGGGACAGGACGCAAGAGACCCAGTACTTC.